Listed here are 11 T cell receptor beta chains from one sample, sequenced in a study of T cell changes during pregnancy in multiple sclerosis. Profiling relied on immunoSEQ multiplex PCR, and the TCRdb table lists in-frame clones only, not all of them. The profile covers around 81,000 clones, with just under 95% appearing a single time and 3.7% taken by the ten largest. The sample in question was peripheral blood, obtained after pregnancy. Source of these receptors: a female donor in good health, enrolled as a control in a pregnancy study.

V is TRBV28 and J is TRBJ2-3, with 12 bases lining up with TRBD2. This CDR3 has 19 residues. Germline lookup yields CDR1 MDHEN and CDR2 SYDVKM. Trimming took 10 bases from V and 4 from J; bases not matched to a gene: 21. As DNA, the CDR3 is TGTGCCACCGGACTCTCCCCTGGGACTAGCGGGTATACCGCAGATACGCAGTATTTT. This codes for CATGLSPGTSGYTADTQYF.

To note about this clone: One end of the junction fails to match germline, which may point to a read error. The J gene is TRBJ2-1, the V gene TRBV7-7; D is undetermined. In germline, CDR1 is SSHAT, CDR2 FNYEAQ (reference sequence). The CDR3 contains 16 residues. The CDR3 DNA is TGTGCTAGCAGTCCCTTTCCTACACAGCCCTACAATGAGCAGTTCTTC. Its protein product is CASSPFPTQPYNEQFF.

The J gene is TRBJ2-7, the V gene TRBV6-5; TRBD2 matches at 8 bases. V shed 7 bases, J shed 7 bases, and the junction held 12 bases outside the gene matches. The germline V gene has CDR1 MNHEY and CDR2 SVGAGI. The CDR3 contains 14 residues. The CDR3 DNA reads TGTGCCAGCACCCCGGGAGGGGTCTCGGGGGAGCAGTACTTC. Translation: CASTPGGVSGEQYF.

The chain recombines TRBV27 with TRBJ1-6; D not certain. V was trimmed by 10 bases and J by 0 bases, leaving 16 bases between them. Germline-derived CDR1 and CDR2 are MNHEY and SMNVEV (reference sequence). CDR3 length equals 16 residues. This CDR3 is CANPNRGRSYNSPLHF. The CDR3 DNA sequence: TGTGCCAACCCCAATAGAGGGCGCTCCTATAATTCACCCCTCCACTTT.

This chain uses TRBV15 with TRBJ2-4; 8 bases fit TRBD2. V trimming: 0 bases; J trimming: 1 base; junction bases outside the gene matches: 5. Germline V lookup: CDR1 LNHNV, CDR2 YYDKDF (reference sequence). The CDR3 runs 17 residues. The CDR3 DNA sequence: TGTGCCACCAGCAGAGATCGGGGCGGGGGGGCCAAAAACATTCAGTACTTC. Translation: CATSRDRGGGAKNIQYF.

The chain has TRBV7-4 and TRBJ1-3; 10 bases align to TRBD1. The junction had 7 bases not matched to a gene; V was cut back by 4 bases and J by 4 bases. This CDR3 has 16 residues. The germline V gene encodes CDR1 SGHVT and CDR2 SQSDAQ. CDR3 in amino acids: CASSSRQGARGNTIYF. The CDR3 DNA follows: TGTGCCAGCAGCTCCCGACAGGGGGCTAGGGGAAACACCATATATTTT.

The chain has TRBV7-9 and TRBJ2-3; TRBD2 matches 8 bases. The CDR3 is 14 amino acids. V lost 1 base, J lost 14 bases, and 11 bases stayed unmatched. Germline V gene sequence: CDR1 SEHNR, CDR2 FQNEAQ (reference sequence). The CDR3 DNA is TGTGCCAGCAGCTTAGGCACTAGCGGACTTCATCGGTATTTT. This translates into CASSLGTSGLHRYF.

The chain employs TRBV5-1 and TRBJ2-7; 7 positions match TRBD1. J lost 0 bases, V lost 4 bases, and 7 bases had no gene match. CDR1 is SGHRS and CDR2 is YFSETQ in the germline V gene. The CDR3 runs 15 residues. The CDR3 region is CASSPTGPSSYEQYF. Written as DNA, the CDR3 is TGCGCCAGCAGCCCGACAGGGCCGAGCTCCTACGAGCAGTACTTC.

The J gene is TRBJ2-7, the V gene TRBV6-6, with 8 bases lining up with TRBD1. Germline V gene sequence: CDR1 MNHNY, CDR2 SVGAGI (reference sequence). The V gene end was trimmed by 4 bases and the J gene end by 7 bases; junction bases not matched to a gene: 9. This CDR3 spans 14 amino acids. This CDR3 is CASSSDRGGFEQYF. The CDR3 DNA reads as TGTGCCAGCAGTTCTGACAGGGGCGGGTTTGAGCAGTACTTC.

The chain recombines TRBV28 with TRBJ1-6, with D tentatively TRBD1 (5 bases). CDR3 length equals 14 residues. Germline V gene lookup returns CDR1 MDHEN and CDR2 SYDVKM. With 5 bases removed from V and 3 bases from J, the gap between germline ends came to 8 bases. This chain's CDR3 is CASSPQGYNSPLHF. The CDR3 region has the DNA TGTGCCAGCAGTCCCCAGGGCTATAATTCACCCCTCCACTTT.

The chain joins TRBV5-6 to TRBJ2-1; 7 bases map to TRBD2. This CDR3 is built from 17 residues. Germline assignment: CDR1 SGHDT and CDR2 YYEEEE. V shed 4 bases and J 3 bases; nucleotides not matched to a gene: 13. The DNA for the CDR3 is TGTGCCAGCAGCCCCAGGGTTACGGGGGAGGGCTACAATGAGCAGTTCTTC. This encodes CASSPRVTGEGYNEQFF.